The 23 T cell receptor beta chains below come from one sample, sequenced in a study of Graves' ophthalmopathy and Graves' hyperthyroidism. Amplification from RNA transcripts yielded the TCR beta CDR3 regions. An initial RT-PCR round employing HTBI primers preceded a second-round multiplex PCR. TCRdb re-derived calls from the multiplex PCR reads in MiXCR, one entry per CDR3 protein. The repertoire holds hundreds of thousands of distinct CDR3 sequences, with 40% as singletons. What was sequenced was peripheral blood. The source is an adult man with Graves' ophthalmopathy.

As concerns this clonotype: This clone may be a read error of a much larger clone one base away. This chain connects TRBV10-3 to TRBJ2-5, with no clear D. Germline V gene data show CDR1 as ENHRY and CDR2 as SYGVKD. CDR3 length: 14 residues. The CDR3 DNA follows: TGTGCCAGCAGTGAGTCATCTATTGGTGAGACCCAGTACTTC. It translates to CASSESSIGETQYF.

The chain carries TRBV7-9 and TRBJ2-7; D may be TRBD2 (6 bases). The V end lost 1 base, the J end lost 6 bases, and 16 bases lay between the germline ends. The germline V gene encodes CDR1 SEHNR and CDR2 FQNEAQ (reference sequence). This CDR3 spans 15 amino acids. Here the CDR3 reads CASSLGGGGLSEQYF. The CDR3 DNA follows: TGTGCCAGCAGCTTAGGGGGAGGAGGTCTCTCCGAGCAGTACTTC.

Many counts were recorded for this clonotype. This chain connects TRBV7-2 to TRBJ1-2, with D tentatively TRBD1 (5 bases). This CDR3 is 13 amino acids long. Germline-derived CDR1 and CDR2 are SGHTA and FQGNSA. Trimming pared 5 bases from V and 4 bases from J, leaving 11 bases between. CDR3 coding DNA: TGTGCCAGCAGCCCAGACAGAACCTATGGCTACACCTTC. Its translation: CASSPDRTYGYTF.

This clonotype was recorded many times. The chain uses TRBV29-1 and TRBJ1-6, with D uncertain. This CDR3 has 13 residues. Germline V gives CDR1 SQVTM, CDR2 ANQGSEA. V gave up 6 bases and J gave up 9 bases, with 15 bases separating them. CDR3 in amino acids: CSVRSDRVSPLHF. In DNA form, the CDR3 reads TGCAGCGTCCGGTCTGATAGGGTTTCACCCCTCCACTTT.

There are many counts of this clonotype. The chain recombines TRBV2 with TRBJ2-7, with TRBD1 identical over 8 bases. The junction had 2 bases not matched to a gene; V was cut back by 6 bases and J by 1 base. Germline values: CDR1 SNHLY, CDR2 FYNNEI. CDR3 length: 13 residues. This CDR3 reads CASSRDRSYEQYF. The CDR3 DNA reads TGTGCCAGCAGCCGGGACAGGTCCTACGAGCAGTACTTC. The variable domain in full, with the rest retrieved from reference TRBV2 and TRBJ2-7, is EPEVTQTPSHQVTQMGQEVILRCVPISNHLYFYWYRQILGQKVEFLVSFYNNEISEKSEIFDDQFSVERPDGSNFTLKIRSTKLEDSAMYFCASSRDRSYEQYFGPGTRLTVT.

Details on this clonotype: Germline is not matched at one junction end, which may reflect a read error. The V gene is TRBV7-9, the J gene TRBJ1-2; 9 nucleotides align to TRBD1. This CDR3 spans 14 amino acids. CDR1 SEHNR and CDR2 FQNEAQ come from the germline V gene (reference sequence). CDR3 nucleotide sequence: TGCGCCAGCAGCCCATTCCGGGACAGGGATGGCTACACCTTC. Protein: CASSPFRDRDGYTF.

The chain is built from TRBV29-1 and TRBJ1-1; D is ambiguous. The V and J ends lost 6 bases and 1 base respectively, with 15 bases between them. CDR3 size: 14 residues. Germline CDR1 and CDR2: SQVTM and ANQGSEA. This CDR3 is CSVDRRTGNTEAFF. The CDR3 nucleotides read TGCAGCGTAGATCGACGGACCGGGAACACTGAAGCTTTCTTT.

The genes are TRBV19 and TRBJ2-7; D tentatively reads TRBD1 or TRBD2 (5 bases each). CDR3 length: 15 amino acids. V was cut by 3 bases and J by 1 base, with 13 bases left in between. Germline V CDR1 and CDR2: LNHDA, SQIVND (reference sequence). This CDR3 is CASSIGQGESYEQYF. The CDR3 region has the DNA TGTGCCAGTAGTATCGGCCAGGGAGAGTCCTACGAGCAGTACTTC.

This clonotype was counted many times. CDR3 residues: CASSTTGAINSPLHF. DNA of the CDR3: TGTGCCAGCAGTACGACAGGGGCGATTAATTCACCCCTCCACTTT. The J gene is TRBJ1-6, the V gene TRBV6-6; TRBD1 aligns across 8 bases. The CDR3 runs 15 residues. Germline V gene lookup returns CDR1 MNHNY and CDR2 SVGAGI (reference sequence). V shed 5 bases, J shed 6 bases, and the junction held 6 bases outside the gene matches.

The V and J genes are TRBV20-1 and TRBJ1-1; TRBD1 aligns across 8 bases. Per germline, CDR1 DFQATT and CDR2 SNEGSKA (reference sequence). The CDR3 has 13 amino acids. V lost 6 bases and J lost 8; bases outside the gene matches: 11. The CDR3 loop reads CSAARQGSLEAFF. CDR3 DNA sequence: TGCAGTGCCGCGAGACAGGGGTCCCTCGAAGCTTTCTTT.

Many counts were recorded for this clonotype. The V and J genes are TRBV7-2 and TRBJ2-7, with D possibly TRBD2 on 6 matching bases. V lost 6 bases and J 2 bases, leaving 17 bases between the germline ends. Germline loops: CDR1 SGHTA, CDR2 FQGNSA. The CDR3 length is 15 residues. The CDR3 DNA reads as TGTGCCAGCAGGTCGCAGGACTATTGGACCTACGAGCAGTACTTC. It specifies CASRSQDYWTYEQYF.

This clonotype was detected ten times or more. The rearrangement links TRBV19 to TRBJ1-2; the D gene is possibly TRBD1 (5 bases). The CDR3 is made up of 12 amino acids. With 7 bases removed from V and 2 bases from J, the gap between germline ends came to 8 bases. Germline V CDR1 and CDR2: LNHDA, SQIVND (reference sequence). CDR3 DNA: TGTGCCAGTACGACAGTCAACTATGGCTACACCTTC. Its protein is CASTTVNYGYTF. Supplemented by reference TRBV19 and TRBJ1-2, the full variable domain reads DGGITQSPKYLFRKEGQNVTLSCEQNLNHDAMYWYRQDPGQGLRLIYYSQIVNDFQKGDIAEGYSVSREKKESFPLTVTSAQKNPTAFYLCASTTVNYGYTFGSGTRLTVV.

CDR3 sequence reads: CASSYGPGYQANSPLHF. The CDR3 nucleotides read TGTGCCAGCAGTTACGGGCCGGGTTACCAAGCGAATTCACCCCTCCACTTT. The rearrangement uses TRBV2 and TRBJ1-6; D is unclear. The CDR3 covers 17 residues. Germline V lookup: CDR1 SNHLY, CDR2 FYNNEI. Trimming shortened V by 5 bases and J by 7 bases, and 21 bases separated the two germline ends. Based on the CDR3 plus reference TRBV2 and TRBJ1-6, the full variable domain is EPEVTQTPSHQVTQMGQEVILRCVPISNHLYFYWYRQILGQKVEFLVSFYNNEISEKSEIFDDQFSVERPDGSNFTLKIRSTKLEDSAMYFCASSYGPGYQANSPLHFGNGTRLTVT.

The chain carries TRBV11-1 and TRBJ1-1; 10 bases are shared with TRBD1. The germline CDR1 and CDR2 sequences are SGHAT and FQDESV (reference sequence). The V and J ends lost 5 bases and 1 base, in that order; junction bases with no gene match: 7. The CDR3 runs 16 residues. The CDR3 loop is CASSPGTGAPNTEAFF. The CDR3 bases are TGTGCCAGCAGCCCCGGGACAGGGGCTCCGAACACTGAAGCTTTCTTT. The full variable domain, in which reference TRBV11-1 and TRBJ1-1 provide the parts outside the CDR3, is EAEVAQSPRYKITEKSQAVAFWCDPISGHATLYWYRQILGQGPELLVQFQDESVVDDSQLPKDRFSAERLKGVDSTLKIQPAELGDSAMYLCASSPGTGAPNTEAFFGQGTRLTVV.

The CDR3 sequence is CSATGTSGKGWYEQYF. In DNA form, the CDR3 reads TGCAGTGCTACGGGGACTAGCGGGAAAGGTTGGTACGAGCAGTACTTC. The chain recombines TRBV20-1 with TRBJ2-7, with TRBD2 identical over 13 bases. Trimming removed 4 bases from V and 4 bases from J; junction bases left unmatched: 10. The CDR3 runs 16 residues. The germline V gene has CDR1 DFQATT and CDR2 SNEGSKA (reference sequence).

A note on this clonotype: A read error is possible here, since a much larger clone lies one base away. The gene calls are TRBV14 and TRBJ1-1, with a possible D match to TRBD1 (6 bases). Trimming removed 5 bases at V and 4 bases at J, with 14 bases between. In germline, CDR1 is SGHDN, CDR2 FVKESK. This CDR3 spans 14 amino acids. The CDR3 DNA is TGTGCCAGCAGCTGGGGGCCTCAGAGCACTGAAGCTTTCTTT. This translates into CASSWGPQSTEAFF.

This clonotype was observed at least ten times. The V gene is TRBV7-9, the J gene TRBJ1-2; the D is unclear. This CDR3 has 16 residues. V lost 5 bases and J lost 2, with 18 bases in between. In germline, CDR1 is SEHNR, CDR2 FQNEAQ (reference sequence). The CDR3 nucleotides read TGTGCCAGCAGCCTCGACGGACCAACCTACAACTATGGCTACACCTTC. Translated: CASSLDGPTYNYGYTF.

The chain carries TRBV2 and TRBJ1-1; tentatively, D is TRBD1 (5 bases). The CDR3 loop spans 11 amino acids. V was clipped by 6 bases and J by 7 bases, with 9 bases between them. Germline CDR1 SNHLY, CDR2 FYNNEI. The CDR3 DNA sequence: TGTGCCAGCAGGGGAACAGGTGAAGCTTTCTTT. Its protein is CASRGTGEAFF.

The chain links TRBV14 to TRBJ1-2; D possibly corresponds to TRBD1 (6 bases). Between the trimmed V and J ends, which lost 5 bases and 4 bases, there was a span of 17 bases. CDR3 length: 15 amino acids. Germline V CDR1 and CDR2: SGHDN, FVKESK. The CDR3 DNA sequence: TGTGCCAGCAGCAGAGGACAGCCGTCGTTCTATGGCTACACCTTC. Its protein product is CASSRGQPSFYGYTF.

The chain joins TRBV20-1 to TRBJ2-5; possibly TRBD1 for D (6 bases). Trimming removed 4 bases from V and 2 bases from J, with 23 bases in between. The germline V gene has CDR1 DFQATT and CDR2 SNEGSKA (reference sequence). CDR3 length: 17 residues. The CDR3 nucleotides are TGCAGTGCTAACGCGGTGCAGACTGGGACACATCAAGAGACCCAGTACTTC. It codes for CSANAVQTGTHQETQYF.

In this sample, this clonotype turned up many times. This CDR3 is CAISPGTGAVYGYTF. CDR3 in DNA: TGTGCCATCAGCCCCGGGACAGGGGCCGTCTATGGCTACACCTTC. The genes are TRBV10-3 and TRBJ1-2; TRBD1 matches at 10 bases. J gave up 4 bases and V 6 bases, and 8 bases lay outside the gene matches. Germline CDR1 ENHRY, CDR2 SYGVKD. The CDR3 runs 15 residues.

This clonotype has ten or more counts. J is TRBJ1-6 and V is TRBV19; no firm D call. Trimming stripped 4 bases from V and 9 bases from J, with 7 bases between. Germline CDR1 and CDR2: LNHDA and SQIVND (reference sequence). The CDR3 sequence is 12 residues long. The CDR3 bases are TGTGCCAGTAGTACAGAGGTTTCACCCCTCCACTTT. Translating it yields CASSTEVSPLHF.

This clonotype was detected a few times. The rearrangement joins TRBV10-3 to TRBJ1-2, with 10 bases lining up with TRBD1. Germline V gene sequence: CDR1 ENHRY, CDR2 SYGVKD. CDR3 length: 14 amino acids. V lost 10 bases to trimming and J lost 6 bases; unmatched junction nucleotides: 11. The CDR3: CASSQGQGRDGYTF. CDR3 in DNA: TGTGCCAGCAGCCAGGGACAGGGGAGGGATGGCTACACCTTC.